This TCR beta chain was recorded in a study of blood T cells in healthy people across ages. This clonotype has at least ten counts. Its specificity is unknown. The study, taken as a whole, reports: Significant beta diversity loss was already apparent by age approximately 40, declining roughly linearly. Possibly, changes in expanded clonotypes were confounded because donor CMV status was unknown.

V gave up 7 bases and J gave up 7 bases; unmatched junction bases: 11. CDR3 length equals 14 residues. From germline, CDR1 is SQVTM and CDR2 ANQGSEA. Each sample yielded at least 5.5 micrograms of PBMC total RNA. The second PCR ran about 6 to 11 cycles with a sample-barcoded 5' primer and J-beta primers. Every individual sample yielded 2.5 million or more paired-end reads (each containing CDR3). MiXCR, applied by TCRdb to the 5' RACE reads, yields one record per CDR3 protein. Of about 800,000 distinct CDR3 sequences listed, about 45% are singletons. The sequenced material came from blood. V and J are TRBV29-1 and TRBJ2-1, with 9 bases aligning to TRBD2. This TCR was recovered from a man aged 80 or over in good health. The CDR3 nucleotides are TGCAGCGCTCCCGGGACTAGCCCGGGGAATGAGCAGTTCTTC. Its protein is CSAPGTSPGNEQFF.